The 22 T cell receptor beta chains below were found in one sample sequenced in a study of tissue T cells after allogeneic stem cell transplantation. Measured with immunoSEQ multiplex PCR; TCRdb has only the in-frame clones, and not every one. The sample consists of some 6,800 clones, roughly 60% of them appearing once. Sequences were derived from duodenum tissue, sampled at autopsy. Receptors originate from a female donor over 55 with lung cancer.

CDR3 nucleotide sequence: TGCAGTGCTAGTCCGACACCGGGACAGAAGGGCTTTGGGGGTTTCTCCTACGAGCAGTACTTC. Translating it yields CSASPTPGQKGFGGFSYEQYF. The chain recombines TRBV20-1 with TRBJ2-7, with 7 bases that match TRBD1. The CDR3 runs 21 residues. Germline CDR1 is DFQATT and CDR2 is SNEGSKA (reference sequence). The junction had 26 bases not matched to a gene; V was cut back by 3 bases and J by 0 bases.

This clone is labeled medium-sized. V gene TRBV2 combines with J gene TRBJ2-3; the match to TRBD1 covers 8 bases. Trimming cost V 6 bases and J 0 bases; bases outside gene matches: 5. The CDR3 has 15 amino acids. Germline lookup yields CDR1 SNHLY and CDR2 FYNNEI. The CDR3 spells CASRTQGASTDTQYF. The CDR3 DNA reads TGTGCCAGCAGGACCCAGGGGGCGAGCACAGATACGCAGTATTTT.

The chain links TRBV29-1 to TRBJ2-3; TRBD2 matches at 9 bases. CDR1 and CDR2 (germline): SQVTM, ANQGSEA. The CDR3 runs to 16 residues. V shed 3 bases and J 0 bases; nucleotides not matched to a gene: 7. The CDR3: CSVDPFTSGSTDTQYF. The CDR3 bases are TGCAGCGTTGACCCTTTTACTAGCGGGAGCACAGATACGCAGTATTTT.

As to this clone: One end of the junction fails to match germline, which may point to a read error. The same CDR3 arises from other DNA sequences in this sample as well. The chain uses TRBV29-1 and TRBJ1-2; weak D call: TRBD1 (6 bases). Germline CDR1 SQVTM, CDR2 ANQGSEA. This CDR3 region has 15 residues. CDR3 sequence reads: CRVVGAGGLFYGYTF. CDR3 DNA sequence: TGCCGCGTTGTGGGGGCGGGGGGCCTCTTCTATGGCTACACCTTC.

This rearrangement joins TRBV5-1 to TRBJ1-1; no firm D call. CDR3 length: 13 amino acids. CDR1 is SGHRS and CDR2 is YFSETQ in the germline V gene. Trimming removed 2 bases from V and 1 base from J, with 6 bases in between. The CDR3: CASSFSANTEAFF. CDR3 nucleotides: TGCGCCAGCAGCTTTTCCGCGAACACTGAAGCTTTCTTT.

The chain recombines TRBV5-4 with TRBJ1-1, with 9 bases lining up with TRBD1. This CDR3 comprises 14 residues. Germline values: CDR1 SGHNT, CDR2 YYREEE (reference sequence). V dropped 4 bases and J dropped 4; count of bases not matched to a gene: 5. The CDR3 loop is CASSSDRGSTEAFF. As DNA, the CDR3 is TGTGCCAGCAGCAGTGACAGGGGGAGCACTGAAGCTTTCTTT.

V is TRBV15 and J is TRBJ2-1; D not resolved. Trimming shortened V by 0 bases and J by 9 bases, and 12 bases separated the two germline ends. This CDR3 contains 14 residues. Germline lookup yields CDR1 LNHNV and CDR2 YYDKDF (reference sequence). The CDR3 loop is CATSRDFAQVEQFF. The CDR3 DNA reads as TGTGCCACCAGCAGAGATTTTGCTCAGGTTGAGCAGTTCTTC.

This clone was seen a few times. The chain carries TRBV6-5 and TRBJ1-5; D ambiguous. This CDR3 comprises 15 residues. The germline V gene encodes CDR1 MNHEY and CDR2 SVGAGI. V lost 6 bases and J 4 bases, leaving 16 bases between the germline ends. The CDR3 sequence is CASRHPGGINQPQHF. In nucleotides, the CDR3 is TGTGCCAGCAGGCACCCAGGAGGGATAAATCAGCCCCAGCATTTT.

The gene calls are TRBV12-3 or TRBV12-4 and TRBJ1-2, with D possibly matching TRBD1 (5 bases). The V end was cut by 4 bases, the J end by 5 bases, with 8 bases between. This CDR3 region has 12 residues. The CDR3 sequence is CASSYQGYGYTF. The CDR3, as DNA: TGTGCCAGCAGTTATCAGGGTTATGGCTACACCTTC.

The J gene is TRBJ2-7, the V gene TRBV10-3; 9 bases are a match to TRBD1. The CDR3 loop spans 15 amino acids. Germline values: CDR1 ENHRY, CDR2 SYGVKD. The V and J ends lost 4 bases and 0 bases, in that order; junction bases with no gene match: 4. Here the CDR3 DNA reads TGTGCCATCAGTGGGACAGGGGTGCGCTCCTACGAGCAGTACTTC. Protein: CAISGTGVRSYEQYF.

The rearrangement joins TRBV2 to TRBJ1-2; D not certain. The V gene's germline CDR1 is SNHLY and CDR2 FYNNEI. CDR3 length equals 14 residues. Between the trimmed V and J ends, which lost 8 bases and 6 bases, there was a span of 19 bases. In nucleotides, the CDR3 is TGTGCCAGCCTACCGAACACCGGCTTAGATGGCTACACCTTC. Protein sequence: CASLPNTGLDGYTF.

The chain carries TRBV7-2 and TRBJ2-7, with TRBD2 matching 10 bases. The ends lost 1 base at V and 5 bases at J; junction bases unmatched: 8. The germline V gene encodes CDR1 SGHTA and CDR2 FQGNSA. The length of the CDR3 is 16 residues. CDR3 nucleotide sequence: TGTGCCAGCAGCTTAGGTAGCGGGGGGCTCTTGAACGAGCAGTACTTC. It codes for CASSLGSGGLLNEQYF. Complete variable domain (other parts from reference TRBV7-2 and TRBJ2-7): GAGVSQSPSNKVTEKGKDVELRCDPISGHTALYWYRQSLGQGLEFLIYFQGNSAPDKSGLPSDRFSAERTGGSVSTLTIQRTQQEDSAVYLCASSLGSGGLLNEQYFGPGTRLTVT.

This clone was counted between two and nine times. V is TRBV19 and J is TRBJ2-7; D is possibly TRBD2 (6 bases). V lost 7 bases and J lost 5, with 15 bases in between. The CDR3 totals 13 residues. In germline, CDR1 is LNHDA, CDR2 SQIVND (reference sequence). The CDR3 DNA reads TGTGCCAGTACCGGGGGACCCCTCCACGAGCAGTACTTC. It translates to CASTGGPLHEQYF.

This clone has only one observation. The rearrangement uses TRBV5-1 and TRBJ2-3, with a weak D call TRBD2 (5 bases). The V end lost 5 bases, the J end lost 1 base, and 23 bases lay between the germline ends. Germline CDR1 is SGHRS and CDR2 is YFSETQ. CDR3 length equals 18 residues. The chain's CDR3 is CASSLPSRQSRGTDTQYF. CDR3 sequence (DNA): TGCGCCAGCAGTCTCCCCTCCCGCCAGTCGAGGGGCACAGATACGCAGTATTTT.

This rearrangement joins TRBV15 to TRBJ1-1, with D unclear. This CDR3 contains 13 residues. Trimming removed 7 bases from V and 0 bases from J, with 9 bases in between. Germline V gene lookup returns CDR1 LNHNV and CDR2 YYDKDF (reference sequence). As DNA, the CDR3 is TGTGCCACCATGGAGGATATGAACACTGAAGCTTTCTTT. Protein: CATMEDMNTEAFF.

In its sample, this clone was seen a few times. The J gene is TRBJ2-7, the V gene TRBV5-8; D perhaps matches TRBD2 (6 bases). The V and J ends lost 1 base and 0 bases respectively, with 14 bases between them. The germline V gene encodes CDR1 SGHTS and CDR2 YDEGEE. This CDR3 region has 16 residues. For the CDR3, the DNA is TGTGCCAGCAGCTTGTTCGCGGGATCCCCCTCCTACGAGCAGTACTTC. It translates to CASSLFAGSPSYEQYF.

V is TRBV5-1 and J is TRBJ1-2; tentative D call: TRBD1 (6 bases). Germline-derived CDR1 and CDR2 are SGHRS and YFSETQ. Trimming took off 0 bases at V and 3 bases at J, with 12 bases between the two ends. The CDR3 loop spans 15 amino acids. Written as DNA, the CDR3 is TGCGCCAGCAGCTTGGGGGGACAAGGGTACTATGGCTACACCTTC. It translates to CASSLGGQGYYGYTF. The variable domain in full, with the rest retrieved from reference TRBV5-1 and TRBJ1-2, is KAGVTQTPRYLIKTRGQQVTLSCSPISGHRSVSWYQQTPGQGLQFLFEYFSETQRNKGNFPGRFSGRQFSNSRSEMNVSTLELGDSALYLCASSLGGQGYYGYTFGSGTRLTVV.

This clone is judged medium-sized. This sequence joins TRBV7-9 and TRBJ1-6; possibly TRBD1 for D (6 bases). Trimming shortened V by 1 base and J by 7 bases, and 11 bases separated the two germline ends. From germline, CDR1 is SEHNR and CDR2 FQNEAQ (reference sequence). CDR3 length: 15 residues. The CDR3 protein is CASSLVGGGNSPLHF. The CDR3 bases are TGTGCCAGCAGCTTAGTAGGGGGAGGAAATTCACCCCTCCACTTT.

This clone was recorded only once. V gene TRBV6-1 combines with J gene TRBJ1-3; 7 nucleotides align to TRBD1. The CDR3 is 17 amino acids. V was pared by 0 bases and J by 7 bases, with 12 bases of the junction left unmatched. In germline, CDR1 is MNHNS, CDR2 SASEGT. In DNA, the CDR3 is TGTGCCAGCAGTGAAGCCGGGTCGACAGGGAAGTGGAACACCATATATTTT. Translating gives CASSEAGSTGKWNTIYF.

This clone is termed large. The rearrangement joins TRBV5-4 to TRBJ2-1; 7 bases match TRBD1. J gave up 5 bases and V 3 bases, and 8 bases lay outside the gene matches. CDR1 and CDR2 from the germline V gene are SGHNT and YYREEE (reference sequence). This CDR3 is 15 amino acids long. This CDR3 reads CASSSPGQSHNEQFF. The CDR3 DNA reads TGTGCCAGCAGCTCCCCGGGACAGAGCCACAATGAGCAGTTCTTC.

This clone was picked up a small number of times. The rearrangement joins TRBV6-4 to TRBJ1-1, with a weak D call TRBD1 (6 bases). CDR3 length equals 13 residues. V lost 5 bases to trimming and J lost 1 base, with 8 bases between them. Germline V gene data show CDR1 as MRHNA and CDR2 as SNTAGT. The CDR3 nucleotides are TGTGCCAGCAGTAGACAGGAGAACACTGAAGCTTTCTTT. It is translated as CASSRQENTEAFF.

Remarks on this clone: The identical CDR3 is also encoded by other nucleotide sequences in the sample. V usage is TRBV6-1 and J usage is TRBJ1-5; 8 bases match TRBD1. V was clipped by 3 bases and J by 6 bases; unmatched bases: 7. The CDR3 totals 15 residues. From germline, CDR1 is MNHNS and CDR2 SASEGT. CDR3 sequence (DNA): TGTGCCAGCAGTGAGGGGCAGGGGGCGACTCAGCCCCAGCATTTT. Protein sequence: CASSEGQGATQPQHF.